The sample holds many counts of the clone carrying this T cell receptor (beta chain). The antigen remains unidentified. The data originate from a study of CD8+CD57+ T cells in acquired aplastic anemia. Study information: Sorted CD4+ and CD8+ cells yielded around 3.2 ug of DNA on average.

The CDR3 loop spans 16 amino acids. After removal of 2 bases from V and 4 bases from J, the junction contained 7 bases not matched to a gene. In germline, CDR1 is MGHRA, CDR2 YSYEKL. The study, taken as a whole, reports: The same twenty-nine CD8+ CDR3 sequences occurred in patients and in controls. Significant differences in CD8+ Simpson's diversity were not observed between patients and controls.

According to the study, genomic DNA was the template for TCR beta VDJ and CDR3 profiling. TCRdb re-analysed the reads in MiXCR, keeping a single row per CDR3 protein. The sample includes some 200,000 distinct CDR3 sequences, 50% to 70% of them seen just once. CD8+CD57+ cell expansion had been shown by flow cytometry in patients chosen for sequencing. The chain recombines TRBV4-1 with TRBJ2-1, with 8 bases fitting TRBD1. Sequencing input: sorted CD4+, CD8+, or CD8+CD57+ T cells (not recorded which) from PBMCs. This clonotype was obtained from a human donor with aplastic anemia. CDR3 residues: CASSQLTGGPYNEQFF. Here the CDR3 DNA reads TGCGCCAGCAGCCAACTCACAGGGGGTCCGTACAATGAGCAGTTCTTC.